Following are 30 T cell receptor beta chains from one sample sequenced in a study of CD8 T cells in ankylosing spondylitis (TCRdb year 2017). The paper's findings and limits, for the study overall: A TCR beta motif made up of several highly homologous amino acid variants appeared to be characteristic of blood from ankylosing spondylitis patients.

Library construction relied on 5' RACE. Data came from an Illumina HiSeq 2500. Through fastp at Q25 and MiXCR, TCRdb rebuilt clones from the public reads, retaining in-frame beta chains. Under each unique CDR3 protein, matching rows form one entry showing the most common genes and DNA. A total of hundreds of thousands of distinct CDR3 sequences appear in this sample, roughly 26% of them only once. About 0.9% of the sample belongs to the ten largest clones. These receptors have no known antigen. Sequences were obtained from blood, either unsorted or a sorted T cell fraction (not recorded which). Receptor source: a male donor with ankylosing spondylitis.

The chain joins TRBV9 to TRBJ1-1; D is unresolved. V lost 0 bases and J lost 1, with 10 bases in between. Germline V lookup: CDR1 SGDLS, CDR2 YYNGEE. This CDR3 contains 15 residues. CDR3 nucleotide sequence: TGTGCCAGCAGCGTAGAGGGATGGGGGAACACTGAAGCTTTCTTT. Residues: CASSVEGWGNTEAFF. Full variable domain (rest looked up from reference TRBV9 and TRBJ1-1): DSGVTQTPKHLITATGQRVTLRCSPRSGDLSVYWYQQSLDQGLQFLIQYYNGEERAKGNILERFSAQQFPDLHSELNLSSLELGDSALYFCASSVEGWGNTEAFFGQGTRLTVV.

In this sample, this clonotype turned up many times. The chain links TRBV7-9 to TRBJ1-2, with D perhaps TRBD1 (6 bases). CDR1 and CDR2 from the germline V gene are SEHNR and FQNEAQ (reference sequence). This CDR3 contains 16 residues. V gave up 1 base and J gave up 2 bases, with 14 bases separating them. Here the CDR3 reads CASSLDGAGANYGYTF. The CDR3 DNA reads TGTGCCAGCAGCTTAGATGGAGCAGGGGCCAACTATGGCTACACCTTC.

This clonotype was observed a few times. The chain uses TRBV29-1 and TRBJ2-2, with 8 bases aligning to TRBD2. This CDR3 contains 15 residues. Per the germline V gene, CDR1 is SQVTM and CDR2 is ANQGSEA. J gave up 5 bases and V 7 bases, and 12 bases lay outside the gene matches. The CDR3 loop is CSARRGGPSTGELFF. The CDR3 DNA reads TGCAGCGCACGCCGGGGGGGCCCGAGTACCGGGGAGCTGTTTTTT.

This clonotype showed up just a few times. The chain is built from TRBV12-3 or TRBV12-4 and TRBJ1-3; D ambiguous. Trimming took off 1 base at V and 0 bases at J, with 13 bases between the two ends. The length of the CDR3 is 17 residues. CDR3 in amino acids: CASSLGGRQLSGNTIYF. The CDR3 DNA reads as TGTGCCAGCAGTTTAGGTGGCAGACAACTCTCTGGAAACACCATATATTTT.

The J gene is TRBJ1-2, the V gene TRBV7-2, with D tentatively TRBD1 (5 bases). The germline V gene encodes CDR1 SGHTA and CDR2 FQGNSA. The CDR3 sequence is 15 residues long. V was pared by 6 bases and J by 8 bases, with 22 bases between. The CDR3 loop is CASSSPGWPGLGYTF. The CDR3 nucleotides read TGTGCCAGCAGTTCACCCGGATGGCCGGGGCTGGGCTACACCTTC.

CDR3 sequence: CASSLRGPSTDTQYF. The CDR3 DNA reads TGTGCCAGCAGTTTAAGGGGACCTAGCACAGATACGCAGTATTTT. The J gene is TRBJ2-3, the V gene TRBV12-3 or TRBV12-4; tentatively, D is TRBD1 or TRBD2 (5 bases each). The length of the CDR3 is 15 residues. The ends were cut back, 2 bases at V and 0 bases at J, with 9 bases in the middle.

J is TRBJ1-1 and V is TRBV5-1; perhaps TRBD1 as D (5 bases). The V and J ends lost 1 base and 0 bases respectively, with 7 bases between them. CDR1 SGHRS and CDR2 YFSETQ come from the germline V gene. CDR3 length: 14 residues. CDR3 nucleotides: TGCGCCAGCAGCTTGAAGACAGTGAACACTGAAGCTTTCTTT. It encodes CASSLKTVNTEAFF.

V and J are TRBV12-3 or TRBV12-4 and TRBJ1-4, with 9 bases lining up with TRBD1. The CDR3 is made up of 14 amino acids. V dropped 7 bases and J dropped 3; count of bases not matched to a gene: 3. CDR3 sequence: CASTRDRANEKLFF. The CDR3 coding sequence is TGTGCCAGCACCCGGGACAGGGCTAATGAAAAACTGTTTTTT.

The CDR3: CSALTGKTEAFF. The CDR3 DNA is TGCAGCGCCTTGACAGGGAAAACTGAAGCTTTCTTT. This chain uses TRBV29-1 with TRBJ1-1; TRBD1 agrees at 7 bases. CDR3 length: 12 residues. The germline gives CDR1 SQVTM, CDR2 ANQGSEA. The trim removed 7 bases at V and 5 bases at J, leaving 7 bases unmatched.

V gene TRBV30 combines with J gene TRBJ2-7, with D unresolved. CDR3 size: 11 residues. V shed 3 bases and J shed 7 bases, with 10 bases lying between them. Germline loops: CDR1 GTSNPN, CDR2 SVGIG (reference sequence). The CDR3 coding sequence is TGTGCCTGGAGCCAGAAAGAGGAGCAGTACTTC. Translated: CAWSQKEEQYF.

The rearrangement links TRBV6-1 to TRBJ2-3; the D gene is possibly TRBD2 (6 bases). Deletions cut 2 bases from V and 0 bases from J, with 18 bases between. The CDR3 runs 18 residues. CDR1 and CDR2 from the germline V gene are MNHNS and SASEGT. The CDR3 DNA follows: TGTGCCAGCAGTGAAAAGCTCCGGAGGGGCACTAGCACAGATACGCAGTATTTT. Translated: CASSEKLRRGTSTDTQYF.

The rearrangement joins TRBV9 to TRBJ2-7; TRBD2 matches 7 bases. Germline CDR1 SGDLS, CDR2 YYNGEE. The CDR3 length is 13 residues. V shed 6 bases and J 2 bases; nucleotides not matched to a gene: 5. Here the CDR3 reads CASNPGLAYEQYF. CDR3 bases: TGTGCCAGCAACCCTGGACTAGCCTACGAGCAGTACTTC.

The chain has TRBV15 and TRBJ1-1; 10 nucleotides line up with TRBD1. Losses at the gene ends were 3 bases for V and 7 bases for J; bases not matched to a gene: 5. Germline lookup yields CDR1 LNHNV and CDR2 YYDKDF (reference sequence). The CDR3 contains 14 residues. The CDR3 spells CATSRDRGSFEAFF. As DNA, the CDR3 is TGTGCCACCAGCAGGGACAGGGGGTCGTTTGAAGCTTTCTTT. Combining the CDR3 with reference TRBV15 and TRBJ1-1 gives the whole variable domain DAMVIQNPRYQVTQFGKPVTLSCSQTLNHNVMYWYQQKSSQAPKLLFHYYDKDFNNEADTPDNFQSRRPNTSFCFLDIRSPGLGDTAMYLCATSRDRGSFEAFFGQGTRLTVV.

This clonotype was seen a few times. This chain uses TRBV27 with TRBJ1-5, with TRBD1 matching over 7 bases. CDR3 size: 20 residues. Germline V lookup: CDR1 MNHEY, CDR2 SMNVEV (reference sequence). The V segment lost 6 bases and the J segment 0 bases; nucleotides outside the gene matches: 20. The CDR3 sequence: CASRPLSRGLRNYSNQPQHF. The DNA for the CDR3 is TGTGCCAGCAGACCTTTAAGTAGGGGGCTTAGAAATTATAGCAATCAGCCCCAGCATTTT.

The gene calls are TRBV10-3 and TRBJ2-7, with D maybe TRBD1 (6 bases). Germline V gene lookup returns CDR1 ENHRY and CDR2 SYGVKD. Trimming pared 6 bases from V and 5 bases from J, leaving 11 bases between. The CDR3 covers 12 residues. CDR3 sequence reads: CAISVTGNEQYF. CDR3 DNA sequence: TGTGCCATCAGCGTGACAGGCAACGAGCAGTACTTC.

Many counts were recorded for this clonotype. V and J are TRBV5-1 and TRBJ1-2; unclear D gene. Between the trimmed V and J ends, which lost 4 bases and 2 bases, there was a span of 15 bases. This CDR3 comprises 15 residues. Germline lookup yields CDR1 SGHRS and CDR2 YFSETQ. The CDR3 nucleotides read TGCGCCAGCAGCCCGCAAGTTCCGCCGAACTATGGCTACACCTTC. Amino acid sequence: CASSPQVPPNYGYTF.

This clonotype was picked up a small number of times. The rearrangement joins TRBV10-3 to TRBJ2-2, with D uncertain. V was clipped by 2 bases and J by 7 bases, with 14 bases between them. This CDR3 has 15 residues. From germline, CDR1 is ENHRY and CDR2 SYGVKD. CDR3 bases: TGTGCCATCAGTGAGAAAACGAGGCGTGGCGGGGAGCTGTTTTTT. Translated, it gives CAISEKTRRGGELFF.

V usage is TRBV7-2 and J usage is TRBJ2-3; TRBD2 agrees at 9 bases. Germline CDR1 and CDR2: SGHTA and FQGNSA. Germline trimming cut 4 bases from V and 6 bases from J; bases unmatched to any gene: 8. This CDR3 has 15 residues. The CDR3 nucleotides are TGTGCCAGCAGCTCCTCTAGCGGGAATGGGGATACGCAGTATTTT. This sequence encodes CASSSSSGNGDTQYF.

The chain joins TRBV6-6 to TRBJ1-1; D remains unclear. This CDR3 comprises 13 residues. Trimming shortened V by 4 bases and J by 2 bases, and 8 bases separated the two germline ends. The germline V gene has CDR1 MNHNY and CDR2 SVGAGI (reference sequence). The CDR3 DNA follows: TGTGCCAGCAGTTCTGAGGGAAACACTGAAGCTTTCTTT. Protein product: CASSSEGNTEAFF.

The chain uses TRBV18 and TRBJ1-2, with 7 bases lining up with TRBD1. Germline V gene sequence: CDR1 KGHSH, CDR2 LQKENI. The junction had 6 bases not matched to a gene; V was cut back by 3 bases and J by 5 bases. The CDR3 sequence is 14 residues long. The CDR3 region has the DNA TGTGCCAGCTCACCCTCCGGGACAGCTTATGGCTACACCTTC. It is translated as CASSPSGTAYGYTF. The full variable domain, completed using reference TRBV18 and TRBJ1-2, is NAGVMQNPRHLVRRRGQEARLRCSPMKGHSHVYWYRQLPEEGLKFMVYLQKENIIDESGMPKERFSAEFPKEGPSILRIQQVVRGDSAAYFCASSPSGTAYGYTFGSGTRLTVV.

J is TRBJ2-6 and V is TRBV4-2; D is tentatively TRBD1 or TRBD2 (5 bases each). V shed 6 bases and J shed 0 bases, with 15 bases lying between them. The CDR3 has 17 amino acids. Looked up from germline, CDR1 is LGHNA and CDR2 is YNFKEQ. CDR3 sequence (DNA): TGTGCCAGCAGGGGGACGCTTGGCTACTCTGGGGCCAACGTCCTGACTTTC. This codes for CASRGTLGYSGANVLTF.

The V gene is TRBV3-1, the J gene TRBJ2-3, with D uncertain. With 4 bases removed from V and 6 bases from J, the gap between germline ends came to 8 bases. Germline assignment: CDR1 LGHDT and CDR2 YNNKEL (reference sequence). The CDR3 has 12 amino acids. The CDR3 here is CASSLVFDTQYF. Written as DNA, the CDR3 is TGTGCCAGCAGCCTTGTTTTCGATACGCAGTATTTT.

The gene calls are TRBV5-1 and TRBJ1-1; the D is unclear. This CDR3 has 13 amino acids. Trimming took off 2 bases at V and 3 bases at J, with 8 bases between the two ends. Germline assignment: CDR1 SGHRS and CDR2 YFSETQ. The CDR3 spells CASSFDADTEAFF. CDR3 bases: TGCGCCAGCAGCTTCGACGCGGACACTGAAGCTTTCTTT.

This clonotype was counted only a few times. The gene calls are TRBV7-2 and TRBJ1-1, with TRBD1 matching 10 bases. Germline CDR1 is SGHTA and CDR2 is FQGNSA. V lost 1 base and J lost 4; bases outside the gene matches: 6. The CDR3 consists of 16 residues. As DNA, the CDR3 is TGTGCCAGCAGCTTAGACCTTGGACAGGGGGGCACTGAAGCTTTCTTT. Translated: CASSLDLGQGGTEAFF.

The chain has TRBV3-1 and TRBJ2-1, with TRBD2 identical over 7 bases. The junction had 5 bases not matched to a gene; V was cut back by 2 bases and J by 13 bases. Germline-derived CDR1 and CDR2 are LGHDT and YNNKEL (reference sequence). CDR3 size: 12 residues. Here the CDR3 DNA reads TGTGCCAGCAGCCAAACTGGCGGGAGCCAGTTCTTC. As protein: CASSQTGGSQFF.

The chain has TRBV28 and TRBJ1-4, with 8 positions matching TRBD1. This CDR3 spans 11 amino acids. Per germline, CDR1 MDHEN and CDR2 SYDVKM. V was pared by 4 bases and J by 16 bases, with 5 bases of the junction left unmatched. CDR3 residues: CASSWTGLKFF. The CDR3 coding sequence is TGTGCCAGCAGTTGGACAGGGCTAAAGTTTTTT. Drawing the rest from reference TRBV28 and TRBJ1-4, the complete variable domain is DVKVTQSSRYLVKRTGEKVFLECVQDMDHENMFWYRQDPGLGLRLIYFSYDVKMKEKGDIPEGYSVSREKKERFSLILESASTNQTSMYLCASSWTGLKFFGSGTQLSVL.

This clonotype was counted a few times. This chain connects TRBV7-8 to TRBJ1-2; D may be TRBD1 (5 bases). Deletions cut 3 bases from V and 2 bases from J, with 10 bases between. The CDR3 length is 14 residues. Germline CDR1 reads SGHVS; CDR2 reads FQNEAQ. Written as DNA, the CDR3 is TGTGCCAGCAGCTTTGGACACCCCAACTATGGCTACACCTTC. Protein product: CASSFGHPNYGYTF.

The V call is TRBV20-1, the J call TRBJ1-3, with D perhaps TRBD1 (5 bases). V was trimmed by 0 bases and J by 0 bases, leaving 9 bases between them. Germline loops: CDR1 DFQATT, CDR2 SNEGSKA (reference sequence). This CDR3 spans 15 amino acids. The CDR3 coding sequence is TGCAGTGCTAGAGATGGGGGTAGCTCTGGAAACACCATATATTTT. Amino acid sequence: CSARDGGSSGNTIYF.

In this sample, this clonotype turned up a few times. This chain connects TRBV4-2 to TRBJ2-1, with D possibly matching TRBD1 (5 bases). This CDR3 has 13 amino acids. The V gene's germline CDR1 is LGHNA and CDR2 YNFKEQ. V lost 4 bases to trimming and J lost 9 bases, with 13 bases between them. The CDR3 is CASSLHIQGEQFF. CDR3 bases: TGTGCCAGCAGCCTCCACATCCAGGGTGAGCAGTTCTTC.

V usage is TRBV20-1 and J usage is TRBJ2-1; D may match TRBD1 or TRBD2 (5 bases each). V dropped 6 bases and J dropped 7 bases, with 19 bases sitting between them. The germline V gene has CDR1 DFQATT and CDR2 SNEGSKA (reference sequence). This CDR3 contains 14 residues. The CDR3 region has the DNA TGCAGTGCGACTATGACAGTCCTTAAGAATGAGCAGTTCTTC. This translates into CSATMTVLKNEQFF.